The rows below give T cell receptor beta chains drawn from one sample of a study of CD8 T cells in ankylosing spondylitis. TCRdb ran MiXCR on the 5' RACE reads and lists one entry per CDR3 protein. Of 150,000 or so distinct CDR3 sequences in the sample, approximately 20% were seen once. The specimen was blood, either unsorted or a sorted T cell fraction (not recorded which). The source of these receptors is a male donor with ankylosing spondylitis or in good health (not recorded which). Each CDR3 is given with its conserved first and last residue. The D gene is left open where the match is weak. Rows give clone size only sometimes, using once, few, many, or a class for an expanded clone.

J gene	clone size	V gene	D gene	CDR3 protein	CDR3 DNA
TRBJ2-1	NA	TRBV7-8	TRBD2	CASSVGTSGSGYYNEQFF	TGTGCCAGCAGCGTAGGGACTAGCGGGAGCGGATACTACAATGAGCAGTTCTTC
TRBJ2-7	NA	TRBV28	TRBD1	CASRLGQGANEQYF	TGTGCCAGCAGGCTCGGACAGGGGGCGAACGAGCAGTACTTC
TRBJ2-3	NA	TRBV2	TRBD2	CASSRLDPTGGTQYF	TGTGCCAGCAGCCGCCTGGACCCCACGGGGGGAACGCAGTATTTT
TRBJ1-2	many	TRBV12-3/TRBV12-4	NA	CASSPPHEGGGYTF	TGTGCCAGCAGTCCCCCCCACGAAGGCGGAGGCTACACCTTC
TRBJ2-3	few	TRBV7-9	NA	CASSSTPPRDDTQYF	TGTGCCAGCAGCTCTACCCCTCCCAGGGATGATACGCAGTATTTT
TRBJ1-1	many	TRBV11-2	NA	CASSTRRMNTEAFF	TGTGCCAGCAGCACCCGGAGGATGAACACTGAAGCTTTCTTT
TRBJ1-2	many	TRBV20-1	NA	CSATPGGPSHGYTF	TGCAGTGCTACTCCGGGGGGCCCGTCGCATGGCTACACCTTC
TRBJ1-1	few	TRBV10-3	NA	CAITAGANTEAFF	TGTGCCATCACCGCAGGGGCGAACACTGAAGCTTTCTTT
TRBJ2-7	many	TRBV20-1	TRBD1	CSARRDRTTYEQYF	TGCAGTGCTAGAAGGGACAGGACCACCTACGAGCAGTACTTC
TRBJ1-5	many	TRBV20-1	NA	CSALEQLDQPQHF	TGCAGTGCTCTGGAGCAGCTAGATCAGCCCCAGCATTTT
TRBJ2-7	NA	TRBV6-5	NA	CASSTQGGEQYF	TGTGCCAGCAGTACCCAGGGAGGCGAGCAGTACTTC
TRBJ2-5	NA	TRBV28	NA	CASSTGSLETQYF	TGTGCCAGCAGTACAGGGTCATTGGAGACCCAGTACTTC
TRBJ2-5	few	TRBV6-5	NA	CASSYSISMETQYF	TGTGCCAGCAGTTACTCGATTAGTATGGAGACCCAGTACTTC
TRBJ1-5	few	TRBV15	TRBD1	CATSRLTGVQPQHF	TGTGCCACCAGCAGACTAACAGGGGTTCAGCCCCAGCATTTT
TRBJ2-4	NA	TRBV29-1	NA	CSVVAGLHRDIQYF	TGCAGCGTTGTAGCAGGGCTTCATAGGGACATTCAGTACTTC
TRBJ1-3	many	TRBV29-1	NA	CSVSPTSGNTIYF	TGCAGCGTTTCACCCACTTCTGGAAACACCATATATTTT
TRBJ1-1	many	TRBV27	TRBD1	CASSLIRGGTEAFF	TGTGCCAGCAGTTTGATCAGGGGGGGCACTGAAGCTTTCTTT
TRBJ2-3	medium-sized	TRBV5-1	TRBD1	CASSLSRTGDRDTQYF	TGCGCCAGCAGCTTGTCCCGGACAGGGGATCGTGATACGCAGTATTTT
TRBJ2-7	NA	TRBV5-1	NA	CASSLGQGRGYEQYF	TGCGCCAGCAGCTTGGGACAGGGGAGGGGATACGAGCAGTACTTC
TRBJ2-1	NA	TRBV2	NA	CASSVAREQFF	TGTGCCAGCAGTGTGGCGAGAGAGCAGTTCTTC
TRBJ2-5	many	TRBV27	NA	CASTSKETQYF	TGTGCCAGCACTAGCAAAGAGACCCAGTACTTC
TRBJ2-1	few	TRBV5-1	TRBD2	CASSQREGSYNEQFF	TGCGCCAGCAGCCAGCGGGAGGGCTCTTACAATGAGCAGTTCTTC
TRBJ1-1	NA	TRBV7-2	NA	CASSLGGSGVGTEAFF	TGTGCCAGCAGCTTAGGGGGTTCGGGGGTGGGCACTGAAGCTTTCTTT
TRBJ1-5	NA	TRBV6-1	TRBD1	CASSPSWTGESSQPQHF	TGTGCCAGCAGCCCCTCTTGGACAGGGGAAAGCTCTCAGCCCCAGCATTTT
TRBJ1-1	NA	TRBV10-3	TRBD1	CAISESWDRVVTEAFF	TGTGCCATCAGTGAGAGTTGGGACAGGGTTGTAACTGAAGCTTTCTTT
TRBJ2-2	NA	TRBV20-1	NA	CSARDVVGGGELFF	TGCAGTGCTAGAGATGTTGTGGGTGGCGGGGAGCTGTTTTTT
TRBJ2-1	many	TRBV5-1	NA	CASSLVRVDEQFF	TGCGCCAGCAGCTTGGTCCGGGTCGATGAGCAGTTCTTC
TRBJ2-5	NA	TRBV12-1	NA	CASSLRVLGTEYF	TGTGCCAGCAGTTTGCGAGTTCTGGGGACCGAGTACTTC
TRBJ2-3	many	TRBV5-1	TRBD1	CASSLGQGGNTDTQYF	TGCGCCAGCAGCTTGGGACAGGGTGGGAACACAGATACGCAGTATTTT
TRBJ1-5	once	TRBV27	NA	CASSLLGGRLSNQPQHF	TGTGCCAGCAGTTTATTGGGGGGGCGCCTTAGCAATCAGCCCCAGCATTTT
TRBJ2-3	few	TRBV11-1	NA	CASSLVGARRDTQYF	TGTGCCAGCAGCTTAGTGGGAGCTAGGAGGGATACGCAGTATTTT
TRBJ1-2	NA	TRBV6-5	NA	CASREGAEVGYTF	TGTGCCAGCAGAGAGGGTGCCGAGGTTGGCTACACCTTC
TRBJ2-1	many	TRBV5-6	TRBD2	CASSSEALAGDYNEQFF	TGTGCCAGCAGCTCCGAGGCTCTAGCGGGAGATTACAATGAGCAGTTCTTC
TRBJ2-1	many	TRBV9	TRBD2	CASSVATGLAGYNEQFF	TGTGCCAGCAGCGTAGCTACAGGACTAGCGGGATACAATGAGCAGTTCTTC
TRBJ1-1	many	TRBV12-3/TRBV12-4	NA	CASSPWDGTNEAFF	TGTGCCAGCAGTCCCTGGGACGGAACAAATGAAGCTTTCTTT
TRBJ2-1	many	TRBV5-1	TRBD2	CASSAPGTSFNEQFF	TGCGCCAGCAGCGCTCCCGGGACTAGCTTCAATGAGCAGTTCTTC
TRBJ2-1	many	TRBV20-1	NA	CSATFTTGDEQFF	TGCAGTGCTACGTTTACGACGGGAGATGAGCAGTTCTTC
TRBJ2-5	few	TRBV4-1	NA	CASSFGDNQETQYF	TGCGCCAGCAGCTTCGGGGATAACCAAGAGACCCAGTACTTC
TRBJ2-2	NA	TRBV18	TRBD2	CASSRTSGTSTGELFF	TGTGCCAGCTCACGGACTAGCGGGACAAGCACCGGGGAGCTGTTTTTT
TRBJ2-6	NA	TRBV20-1	NA	CSARLPLRGSSGANVLTF	TGCAGTGCTCGTCTCCCCTTGCGGGGCTCCTCTGGGGCCAACGTCCTGACTTTC
TRBJ2-7	NA	TRBV20-1	NA	CSASYRRAFTYEQYF	TGCAGTGCTTCTTACCGACGGGCGTTTACCTACGAGCAGTACTTC
TRBJ2-2	NA	TRBV6-9	TRBD1	CASSYPTGQFGELFF	TGTGCCAGCAGTTATCCGACAGGGCAGTTCGGGGAGCTGTTTTTT
TRBJ2-2	many	TRBV4-1	NA	CASSLSPGLNTGELFF	TGCGCCAGCAGCCTCTCTCCGGGCTTGAACACCGGGGAGCTGTTTTTT
TRBJ1-2	many	TRBV29-1	TRBD1	CSVEDRQGPIGYTF	TGCAGCGTTGAAGATCGACAGGGACCTATTGGCTACACCTTC
TRBJ2-2	NA	TRBV29-1	NA	CSGQENTGELFF	TGCAGCGGACAGGAGAACACCGGGGAGCTGTTTTTT
TRBJ2-3	NA	TRBV10-3	TRBD1	CAIKRQGAEDTQYF	TGTGCCATCAAGAGACAGGGGGCCGAAGATACGCAGTATTTT
TRBJ1-1	NA	TRBV6-5	NA	CASSYLGARDTEAFF	TGTGCCAGCAGTTACCTCGGGGCTAGGGACACTGAAGCTTTCTTT
TRBJ2-2	NA	TRBV28	TRBD2	CASSVAGGPGTGELFF	TGTGCCAGCAGCGTAGCGGGAGGGCCTGGCACCGGGGAGCTGTTTTTT
TRBJ2-7	NA	TRBV28	NA	CASTIRDAARYEQYF	TGTGCCAGCACCATCCGGGACGCAGCCCGGTACGAGCAGTACTTC
TRBJ2-7	NA	TRBV3-1	NA	CASSQVSGEQYF	TGTGCCAGCAGCCAAGTCTCTGGCGAGCAGTACTTC
TRBJ1-5	many	TRBV7-8	NA	CASSLMAVSSNQPQHF	TGTGCCAGCAGCTTAATGGCAGTCTCTAGCAATCAGCCCCAGCATTTT
TRBJ2-6	NA	TRBV20-1	NA	CSAPDRWDSGANVLTF	TGCAGTGCTCCGGACAGATGGGACTCTGGGGCCAACGTCCTGACTTTC
TRBJ2-1	many	TRBV28	TRBD2	CASSFSGLAGVGSYNEQFF	TGTGCCAGCAGTTTTTCGGGGTTAGCGGGAGTGGGGTCCTACAATGAGCAGTTCTTC
TRBJ2-2	few	TRBV10-3	NA	CAISVSGAGDTGELFF	TGTGCCATCAGTGTGTCGGGGGCAGGGGACACCGGGGAGCTGTTTTTT
TRBJ2-1	many	TRBV29-1	TRBD2	CSVSSGLAVFF	TGCAGCGTATCGAGCGGACTAGCCGTCTTCTTC
TRBJ1-1	NA	TRBV6-6	TRBD1	CASSSDRGFLLNTEAFF	TGTGCCAGCAGCTCCGACAGGGGCTTTCTATTGAACACTGAAGCTTTCTTT
TRBJ2-7	NA	TRBV3-1	NA	CASSPVLAGTALTYEQYF	TGTGCCAGCAGCCCCGTCCTCGCCGGGACTGCACTAACCTACGAGCAGTACTTC